This TCR beta chain was obtained from a study of control samples from healthy donors and cancer patients. The protocol was immunoSEQ multiplex PCR, while the TCRdb copy is restricted to in-frame clones and leaves out a portion. Here the sample spans more than 65,000 clones, around 90% being singletons. CDR3 size: 16 residues. The V end lost 1 base, the J end lost 6 bases, and 20 bases lay between the germline ends. Germline V gene lookup returns CDR1 SGHRS and CDR2 YFSETQ. The source is an older woman with head and neck cancer. The sequencing sample was made of PBMCs. The chain uses TRBV5-1 and TRBJ2-7; D is perhaps TRBD1 (6 bases). In DNA form, the CDR3 reads TGCGCCAGCAGCTTGCGTGGCGGCAGGGGTACGGGCGAGCAGTACTTC. It encodes CASSLRGGRGTGEQYF.